The sequence of this T cell receptor (beta chain) was determined in a study of blood T cell repertoires in COVID-19. Study-wide context: Acute-phase and convalescent COVID-19 samples originated in the United States, Italy and Spain.

Repertoires were generated with immunoSEQ multiplex PCR, while TCRdb's copy carries only in-frame clones and drops some. The sample includes approximately 120,000 clones, about 90% seen only once; the top ten take around 1.1%. With V trimmed by 1 base and J by 6 bases, 2 bases remained unmatched. Per germline, CDR1 LGHNA and CDR2 YNFKEQ. This CDR3 is 14 amino acids long. V and J are TRBV4-2 and TRBJ2-4; TRBD1 matches 8 bases. Sequenced: peripheral blood. This receptor was identified in a human donor in a cohort sampled during active COVID-19. The CDR3, as DNA: TGTGCCAGCAGCCAAGGGGGGACAGGAAACATTCAGTACTTC. Encoded protein: CASSQGGTGNIQYF.